These 9 T cell receptor beta chains came from one sample sequenced in a study of long-term antiretroviral therapy in people with HIV. Survey level was the resolution at which the v3.0 immunoSEQ assay ran. Sequenced by immunoSEQ multiplex PCR; TCRdb stores in-frame clones only, minus some. Among 25,000 to 30,000 clones listed, roughly four fifths were seen once. The input for sequencing was unsorted PBMCs, taken 0.8 years before starting antiretroviral therapy. Receptor source: a man younger than 35 with HIV.

The chain employs TRBV27 and TRBJ1-5, with a weak D call TRBD1 (6 bases). Trimming shortened V by 5 bases and J by 6 bases, and 11 bases separated the two germline ends. Germline lookup yields CDR1 MNHEY and CDR2 SMNVEV (reference sequence). The CDR3 spans 13 residues. CDR3 region: CASSGQGLQPQHF. For the CDR3, the DNA is TGTGCCAGCAGTGGGCAGGGGCTTCAGCCCCAGCATTTT.

V usage is TRBV4-1 and J usage is TRBJ1-1; the D is unclear. Per germline, CDR1 MGHRA and CDR2 YSYEKL. The V end lost 0 bases, the J end lost 11 bases, and 10 bases lay between the germline ends. This CDR3 is built from 12 residues. Here the CDR3 DNA reads TGCGCCAGCAGCCAAGATAGTAGGATCGCTTTCTTT. Protein: CASSQDSRIAFF.

The CDR3, as DNA: TGTGCCAGCAGCCCGCAGGGGTGGGATGAAAAACTGTTTTTT. It codes for CASSPQGWDEKLFF. The chain uses TRBV5-6 and TRBJ1-4, with D possibly matching TRBD1 (6 bases). The V end was cut by 4 bases, the J end by 6 bases, with 13 bases between. The V gene's germline CDR1 is SGHDT and CDR2 YYEEEE. The CDR3 runs 14 residues.

This rearrangement joins TRBV11-2 to TRBJ2-4; 8 bases are shared with TRBD1. The CDR3 has 16 amino acids. The V gene end was trimmed by 6 bases and the J gene end by 1 base; junction bases not matched to a gene: 8. Germline CDR1 reads SGHAT; CDR2 reads FQNNGV. In nucleotides, the CDR3 is TGTGCCAGCAGAGATCCAGGGGGCATGGCCAAAAACATTCAGTACTTC. Translating it yields CASRDPGGMAKNIQYF. The entire variable domain, with the rest obtained from reference TRBV11-2 and TRBJ2-4, is as follows: EAGVAQSPRYKIIEKRQSVAFWCNPISGHATLYWYQQILGQGPKLLIQFQNNGVVDDSQLPKDRFSAERLKGVDSTLKIQPAKLEDSAVYLCASRDPGGMAKNIQYFGAGTRLSVL.

This clone was seen once. The rearrangement joins TRBV2 to TRBJ2-5; D is unclear. The germline V and J ends were trimmed by 6 bases and 7 bases, with 6 bases remaining between them. Germline CDR1 SNHLY, CDR2 FYNNEI. CDR3 length equals 10 residues. CDR3: CASSGGTQYF. The CDR3, as DNA: TGTGCCAGCAGCGGTGGGACCCAGTACTTC.

This clone has only one observation. The chain links TRBV4-1 to TRBJ1-3; D is ambiguous. V was clipped by 2 bases and J by 0 bases, with 8 bases between them. Per germline, CDR1 MGHRA and CDR2 YSYEKL. This CDR3 has 15 amino acids. The CDR3 protein is CASSQRQVSGNTIYF. CDR3 coding DNA: TGCGCCAGCAGCCAAAGACAAGTCTCTGGAAACACCATATATTTT.

J is TRBJ2-1 and V is TRBV5-6, with TRBD2 matching 10 bases. CDR1 and CDR2 (germline): SGHDT, YYEEEE. V gave up 5 bases and J gave up 10 bases; unmatched junction bases: 12. CDR3 length equals 15 residues. This CDR3 is CASSLIAGGVGEQFF. The CDR3 nucleotides are TGTGCCAGCAGTTTGATAGCGGGAGGAGTGGGGGAGCAGTTCTTC. The whole variable domain, remainder taken from reference TRBV5-6 and TRBJ2-1, is DAGVTQSPTHLIKTRGQQVTLRCSPKSGHDTVSWYQQALGQGPQFIFQYYEEEERQRGNFPDRFSGHQFPNYSSELNVNALLLGDSALYLCASSLIAGGVGEQFFGPGTRLTVL.

The CDR3 here is CASSAGGTGVYEQYF. CDR3 DNA sequence: TGTGCCAGCAGCGCGGGCGGGACGGGGGTGTACGAGCAGTACTTC. This chain connects TRBV5-5 to TRBJ2-7; D may be TRBD2 (6 bases). The CDR3 runs 15 residues. V lost 4 bases and J lost 4, with 18 bases in between. Per germline, CDR1 SGHKS and CDR2 YYEKEE (reference sequence). The full variable domain, with the rest looked up from reference TRBV5-5 and TRBJ2-7, is DAGVTQSPTHLIKTRGQQVTLRCSPISGHKSVSWYQQVLGQGPQFIFQYYEKEERGRGNFPDRFSARQFPNYSSELNVNALLLGDSALYLCASSAGGTGVYEQYFGPGTRLTVT.

The chain couples TRBV6-6 to TRBJ1-5, with D uncertain. Trimming removed 6 bases from V and 4 bases from J, with 10 bases in between. The CDR3 is made up of 13 amino acids. CDR1 and CDR2 from the germline V gene are MNHNY and SVGAGI (reference sequence). The CDR3 spells CASSESLNQPQHF. Here the CDR3 DNA reads TGTGCCAGCAGCGAGAGCCTAAATCAGCCCCAGCATTTT.